The 27 T cell receptor beta chains below were found in one sample sequenced in a study of OX40 agonist ivuxolimab in advanced cancers. Library prep was done by the immunoSEQ multiplex PCR assay. TCRdb's version of the immuneACCESS table is confined to in-frame rearrangements and falls short of the full clone set. An unresolved V gene accounts for under half of the shortfall where checked; the remainder is of unknown origin. Here the sample has tens of thousands of clones; roughly 91% occur a single time. The ten largest clones capture around 0.26% of the sample. The sequenced sample was CD4+ or CD8+ T cells sorted from blood, obtained in a trial of the OX40 agonist ivuxolimab. The receptors were sampled from an adult with an advanced solid tumor such as melanoma, head and neck, liver or kidney cancer.

The chain is built from TRBV5-1 and TRBJ2-3; 11 nucleotides agree with TRBD2. Germline V gene lookup returns CDR1 SGHRS and CDR2 YFSETQ. The CDR3 has 17 amino acids. V lost 4 bases and J lost 0; bases outside the gene matches: 7. DNA for the CDR3: TGCGCCAGCAGCCCGGGGACTAGCGGAATAAGCACAGATACGCAGTATTTT. Protein sequence: CASSPGTSGISTDTQYF.

The chain recombines TRBV28 with TRBJ1-2; no clear D. CDR1 is MDHEN, CDR2 SYDVKM, per germline. V shed 2 bases and J shed 1 base, with 11 bases lying between them. The CDR3 totals 15 residues. The CDR3 protein is CASSLAQPNNYGYTF. CDR3 nucleotides: TGTGCCAGCAGTTTAGCGCAACCTAATAACTATGGCTACACCTTC.

The genes are TRBV28 and TRBJ2-3; 12 bases map to TRBD1. Germline values: CDR1 MDHEN, CDR2 SYDVKM. The CDR3 has 15 amino acids. The V and J ends lost 6 bases and 5 bases, in that order; junction bases with no gene match: 6. CDR3: CASSSRDRGRDTQYF. The CDR3 nucleotides are TGTGCCAGCAGCTCCCGGGACAGGGGGCGAGATACGCAGTATTTT.

The chain uses TRBV10-3 and TRBJ1-1; 7 bases map to TRBD1. This CDR3 is 14 amino acids long. Trimming cost V 11 bases and J 5 bases; bases outside gene matches: 14. Germline CDR1 and CDR2: ENHRY and SYGVKD. CDR3 bases: TGTGCCGCACGACAGGGCCCTCCGGGGACTGAAGCTTTCTTT. It specifies CAARQGPPGTEAFF.

The chain recombines TRBV14 with TRBJ2-7; a weak D match, TRBD2 (6 bases). CDR1 and CDR2 (germline): SGHDN, FVKESK. The CDR3 is made up of 15 amino acids. V lost 4 bases and J 7 bases, leaving 20 bases between the germline ends. The CDR3 DNA reads as TGTGCCAGCAGCCCCCGTTCGGTCGGGAGCACGGAGCAGTACTTC. This sequence encodes CASSPRSVGSTEQYF.

The chain carries TRBV28 and TRBJ1-2; TRBD1 agrees at 7 bases. V lost 5 bases and J lost 3; bases outside the gene matches: 9. The germline gives CDR1 MDHEN, CDR2 SYDVKM. This CDR3 is 15 amino acids long. The CDR3 is CASSPSLTGHYGYTF. CDR3 nucleotide sequence: TGTGCCAGCAGTCCATCTCTGACAGGGCACTATGGCTACACCTTC.

This sequence joins TRBV25-1 and TRBJ1-4, with 9 bases fitting TRBD1. The CDR3 runs 15 residues. The J segment lost 8 bases and the V segment lost 4 bases, leaving 8 bases of the junction unmatched. Germline CDR1 MGHDK, CDR2 SYGVNS. CDR3 residues: CASSALGQGREKLFF. The CDR3 DNA sequence: TGTGCCAGCAGTGCATTGGGACAGGGTCGAGAAAAACTGTTTTTT.

This clone showed up just once. The rearrangement uses TRBV5-1 and TRBJ2-6; D unresolved. The germline CDR1 and CDR2 sequences are SGHRS and YFSETQ. Trimming pared 2 bases from V and 4 bases from J, leaving 7 bases between. The CDR3 is 14 residues long. CDR3 DNA: TGCGCCAGCAGCTTTAGGTCGGGGGCCAACGTCCTGACTTTC. Translating it yields CASSFRSGANVLTF. Using reference TRBV5-1 and TRBJ2-6 for the parts outside the CDR3, the full variable domain is KAGVTQTPRYLIKTRGQQVTLSCSPISGHRSVSWYQQTPGQGLQFLFEYFSETQRNKGNFPGRFSGRQFSNSRSEMNVSTLELGDSALYLCASSFRSGANVLTFGAGSRLTVL.

This chain links TRBV11-3 with TRBJ1-2; the D gene is possibly TRBD1 (6 bases). V was trimmed by 0 bases and J by 8 bases, leaving 19 bases between them. Germline assignment: CDR1 SGHNT and CDR2 YENEEA. The CDR3 is made up of 16 amino acids. The CDR3 sequence is CASSLDAATGAGGYTF. The CDR3 DNA reads as TGTGCCAGCAGCTTAGATGCCGCGACAGGAGCAGGCGGCTACACCTTC.

This clone was counted between two and nine times. The gene calls are TRBV7-2 and TRBJ2-6; D is unclear. CDR1 and CDR2 from the germline V gene are SGHTA and FQGNSA. This CDR3 has 18 amino acids. V was pared by 0 bases and J by 0 bases, with 12 bases between. CDR3 residues: CASSLAALISSGANVLTF. The CDR3 DNA follows: TGTGCCAGCAGCTTAGCAGCACTGATCAGCTCTGGGGCCAACGTCCTGACTTTC.

The rearrangement joins TRBV11-3 to TRBJ1-6; D is ambiguous. Germline V lookup: CDR1 SGHNT, CDR2 YENEEA. The CDR3 is made up of 14 amino acids. V shed 1 base and J shed 8 bases, with 9 bases lying between them. CDR3 residues: CASSLVGFDSPLHF. The DNA of the CDR3 is TGTGCCAGCAGCTTAGTTGGTTTCGATTCACCCCTCCACTTT. Supplemented by reference TRBV11-3 and TRBJ1-6, the full variable domain reads EAGVVQSPRYKIIEKKQPVAFWCNPISGHNTLYWYLQNLGQGPELLIRYENEEAVDDSQLPKDRFSAERLKGVDSTLKIQPAELGDSAVYLCASSLVGFDSPLHFGNGTRLTVT.

This clone was recorded once. The chain links TRBV10-1 to TRBJ1-5, with no clear D. The CDR3 length is 13 residues. Trimming shortened V by 3 bases and J by 3 bases, and 6 bases separated the two germline ends. Germline CDR1 and CDR2: WNHNN and SYGVQD (reference sequence). The CDR3 is CASSDGFNQPQHF. As DNA, the CDR3 is TGCGCCAGCAGTGACGGTTTCAATCAGCCCCAGCATTTT.

This chain links TRBV5-4 with TRBJ2-1; TRBD2 agrees at 14 bases. The germline CDR1 and CDR2 sequences are SGHNT and YYREEE (reference sequence). The trim removed 3 bases at V and 10 bases at J, leaving 6 bases unmatched. The CDR3 sequence is 15 residues long. CDR3 sequence: CASSWEGLAGEEQFF. CDR3 DNA: TGTGCCAGCAGCTGGGAGGGACTAGCGGGAGAAGAGCAGTTCTTC.

This chain uses TRBV6-1 with TRBJ2-5, with D unresolved. The CDR3 covers 15 residues. The ends were cut back, 2 bases at V and 2 bases at J, with 12 bases in the middle. CDR1 and CDR2 from the germline V gene are MNHNS and SASEGT. CDR3 region: CASSETPAPQETQYF. CDR3 nucleotides: TGTGCCAGCAGTGAAACCCCCGCACCTCAAGAGACCCAGTACTTC.

V gene TRBV29-1 combines with J gene TRBJ2-7, with 7 nucleotides matching TRBD2. Germline V gene sequence: CDR1 SQVTM, CDR2 ANQGSEA. The CDR3 spans 12 residues. The V and J ends lost 6 bases and 5 bases, in that order; junction bases with no gene match: 7. CDR3 sequence reads: CSVAGTTNEQYF. CDR3 coding DNA: TGCAGCGTCGCCGGGACTACGAACGAGCAGTACTTC.

The chain combines TRBV6-5 with TRBJ2-7; maybe TRBD1 (5 bases). The V and J ends lost 2 bases and 9 bases respectively, with 8 bases between them. Germline CDR1 and CDR2: MNHEY and SVGAGI. This CDR3 is 11 amino acids long. This CDR3 reads CASSYQGPQYF. CDR3 DNA: TGTGCCAGCAGTTACCAGGGCCCGCAGTACTTC.

J is TRBJ1-1 and V is TRBV19; the match to TRBD1 covers 8 bases. Losses at the gene ends were 5 bases for V and 5 bases for J; bases not matched to a gene: 10. Germline CDR1 reads LNHDA; CDR2 reads SQIVND (reference sequence). The CDR3 length is 15 residues. The CDR3 loop is CASSLWTGIRTEAFF. The CDR3, as DNA: TGTGCCAGTAGTCTTTGGACAGGGATCAGAACTGAAGCTTTCTTT.

This clone was seen only once. At the DNA level, this CDR3 is encoded by other sequences in the same sample as well. J is TRBJ2-7 and V is TRBV5-3, with 7 positions matching TRBD1. Being an ORF, TRBV5-3 has a function that is uncertain. The J segment lost 6 bases and the V segment lost 4 bases, leaving 1 base of the junction unmatched. This CDR3 comprises 11 residues. CDR3 in amino acids: CARSHRGEQYF. CDR3 DNA: TGTGCCAGAAGCCACAGGGGCGAGCAGTACTTC.

V usage is TRBV5-1 and J usage is TRBJ2-7; D gene uncertain. V lost 0 bases and J 2 bases, leaving 9 bases between the germline ends. Germline V gene sequence: CDR1 SGHRS, CDR2 YFSETQ. The CDR3 is 14 residues long. CDR3 in amino acids: CASSLGLGPYEQYF. The CDR3 nucleotides are TGCGCCAGCAGCTTGGGTCTAGGGCCCTACGAGCAGTACTTC.

This chain links TRBV6-5 with TRBJ1-3, with D unresolved. Germline CDR1 reads MNHEY; CDR2 reads SVGAGI. This CDR3 contains 15 residues. V lost 0 bases, J lost 4 bases, and 10 bases lay in between. DNA for the CDR3: TGTGCCAGCAGTTACTCGCCGGGCTGGGGAAACACCATATATTTT. Protein sequence: CASSYSPGWGNTIYF.

The chain uses TRBV6-5 and TRBJ2-1; a possible D gene is TRBD2 (6 bases). From germline, CDR1 is MNHEY and CDR2 SVGAGI. The CDR3 totals 12 residues. The V and J ends lost 8 bases and 6 bases respectively, with 11 bases between them. The CDR3 protein is CASRGLSNEQFF. The CDR3 nucleotides read TGTGCCAGCCGTGGACTATCCAATGAGCAGTTCTTC.

The chain combines TRBV6-1 with TRBJ1-2; D perhaps matches TRBD1 (6 bases). Germline V gene data show CDR1 as MNHNS and CDR2 as SASEGT. The V end was cut by 6 bases, the J end by 4 bases, with 15 bases between. The CDR3 spans 14 residues. For the CDR3, the DNA is TGTGCCAGCAGCGACATCCGGGACACCTATGGCTACACCTTC. It is translated as CASSDIRDTYGYTF.

The chain recombines TRBV11-2 with TRBJ2-7; TRBD2 agrees at 10 bases. This CDR3 region has 15 residues. In germline, CDR1 is SGHAT, CDR2 FQNNGV. After removal of 4 bases from V and 5 bases from J, the junction contained 8 bases not matched to a gene. In DNA, the CDR3 is TGTGCCAGCAGCTCGAATAGCGGGAGGACCCACGAGCAGTACTTC. Its protein is CASSSNSGRTHEQYF.

This chain uses TRBV6-5 with TRBJ2-5, with D perhaps matching TRBD1 (6 bases). There are 15 residues in the CDR3. V was trimmed by 1 base and J by 4 bases, leaving 13 bases between them. Germline loops: CDR1 MNHEY, CDR2 SVGAGI. This chain's CDR3 is CASSYLGTNGETQYF. CDR3 DNA sequence: TGTGCCAGCAGTTACTTGGGGACAAACGGAGAGACCCAGTACTTC.

The J gene is TRBJ2-7, the V gene TRBV6-6; 11 nucleotides line up with TRBD1. CDR1 and CDR2 from the germline V gene are MNHNY and SVGAGI (reference sequence). J lost 7 bases, V lost 11 bases, and 16 bases had no gene match. This CDR3 spans 15 amino acids. The CDR3 DNA reads as TGTGCCTGCTCAAGAGGACAGGGGGCGACGGGTGAGCAGTACTTC. This codes for CACSRGQGATGEQYF.

This clone is a singleton in its sample. This chain connects TRBV28 to TRBJ1-5, with 8 bases aligning to TRBD1. The germline V gene has CDR1 MDHEN and CDR2 SYDVKM. V lost 7 bases, J lost 4 bases, and 12 bases stayed unmatched. This CDR3 has 16 amino acids. DNA for the CDR3: TGTGCCAGCATCACCCAGGGGGCCTTATGGAATCAGCCCCAGCATTTT. Translating it yields CASITQGALWNQPQHF.

The rearrangement uses TRBV4-2 and TRBJ1-2; 9 positions match TRBD1. Germline CDR1 is LGHNA and CDR2 is YNFKEQ. With V trimmed by 0 bases and J by 3 bases, 5 bases remained unmatched. The CDR3 consists of 16 residues. CDR3 sequence (DNA): TGTGCCAGCAGCCAAGATCATTACAGGGGGCACTATGGCTACACCTTC. Its translation: CASSQDHYRGHYGYTF.